This T cell receptor beta chain comes out of a study of OX40 agonist ivuxolimab in advanced cancers. Across the whole study: The patients received agonistic anti-OX40 (CD134) antibody ivuxolimab.

Sequencing was performed with immunoSEQ multiplex PCR; in TCRdb, only in-frame clones are kept and a portion is missing. The table lists 65,000 to 95,000 clones, approximately 90% of them singletons. The CDR3 loop spans 15 amino acids. Trimming at V came to 4 bases and at J to 10 bases, leaving 13 bases not matched to a gene. The germline CDR1 and CDR2 sequences are ENHRY and SYGVKD. This clone was found once. The sample in question was CD4+ or CD8+ T cells sorted from blood, obtained in a trial of the OX40 agonist ivuxolimab. This sequence was found in an adult with an advanced solid tumor such as melanoma, head and neck, liver or kidney cancer. The chain uses TRBV10-3 and TRBJ2-1, with 7 bases lining up with TRBD2. CDR3 coding DNA: TGTGCCATCAGTGTCGGGTTGGCGGGAGCCGGGGAGCAGTTCTTC. Its protein product is CAISVGLAGAGEQFF.